This T cell receptor (beta chain) comes out of a study of T cells in Graves' hyperthyroidism and ophthalmopathy. Study in general: Before any treatment, at initial diagnosis, peripheral blood was collected.

This CDR3 spans 17 amino acids. CDR1 and CDR2 from the germline V gene are MGHRA and YSYEKL. V was clipped by 0 bases and J by 5 bases, with 17 bases between them. The PBMCs were sourced from fresh peripheral blood (about 9.6 ml). Using RNA transcripts as the source, TCR beta CDR3 regions were amplified. When the TCR CDR3 underwent first-round RT-PCR, the HTBI primer set was used. Each CDR3 protein gets one entry after TCRdb re-called the multiplex PCR reads with MiXCR. The table records about 180,000 distinct CDR3 sequences, approximately 15% of them present only once. This clonotype has a single count.

Source material: blood. The origin of this receptor is a woman in her forties or fifties with Graves' hyperthyroidism. V is TRBV4-1 and J is TRBJ2-1, with unresolved D. The CDR3 sequence: CASSQDRFQKTDNEQFF. CDR3 nucleotides: TGCGCCAGCAGCCAAGATAGGTTCCAAAAAACGGACAATGAGCAGTTCTTC.